Listed here are 8 T cell receptor beta chains from one sample, sequenced in a study of Ad26.COV2.S vaccination and SARS-CoV-2 variants. Clones were sequenced by immunoSEQ multiplex PCR, and TCRdb holds only the in-frame ones, with some missing. The table shows about 680,000 clones, with roughly 90% occurring only once. Treatment described: about 20 received Ad26.COV2.S at low or high dose, single or two shots; several received placebo; per-sample allocation not given. After the first vaccine or placebo injection, samples were drawn on day 63. Sample: peripheral blood, taken in a trial of Ad26.COV2.S vaccine versus placebo. These receptors originate from a person between 18 and 60 years old who received the Ad26.COV2.S COVID-19 vaccine or a placebo.

Comments on this clone: A much larger clonotype is one base distant, so this may be a read error. The same CDR3 is also encoded by other DNA sequences in this sample. The chain recombines TRBV7-9 with TRBJ2-1, with unresolved D. Between the trimmed V and J ends, which lost 5 bases and 2 bases, there was a span of 1 base. CDR1 SEHNR and CDR2 FQNEAQ come from the germline V gene (reference sequence). The CDR3 has 11 amino acids. The CDR3 DNA reads TGTGCCAGCAGCCCCTACAATGAGCAGTTCTTC. Translated: CASSPYNEQFF.

DNA of the CDR3: TGTGCCAGCAGTTATCAGGGGGCGCGCACCGGGGAGCTGTTTTTT. This encodes CASSYQGARTGELFF. The chain recombines TRBV6-5 with TRBJ2-2; 8 bases map to TRBD1. Germline V gene data show CDR1 as MNHEY and CDR2 as SVGAGI. Losses at the gene ends were 3 bases for V and 4 bases for J; bases not matched to a gene: 4. The CDR3 runs to 15 residues.

The rearrangement joins TRBV5-1 to TRBJ1-1; the match to TRBD1 covers 7 bases. Germline V gives CDR1 SGHRS, CDR2 YFSETQ. V shed 0 bases and J 1 base; nucleotides not matched to a gene: 3. This CDR3 contains 15 residues. The CDR3 sequence: CASSLEGQQNTEAFF. In nucleotides, the CDR3 is TGCGCCAGCAGCTTGGAGGGACAGCAGAACACTGAAGCTTTCTTT.

This chain connects TRBV29-1 to TRBJ1-2; the D gene is possibly TRBD1 (5 bases). The CDR3 covers 12 residues. Trimming cost V 4 bases and J 4 bases, with 10 bases left between them. Germline CDR1 is SQVTM and CDR2 is ANQGSEA. The CDR3 here is CSVGGTGYGYTF. Written as DNA, the CDR3 is TGCAGCGTTGGGGGGACGGGCTATGGCTACACCTTC.

The CDR3 DNA reads as TGTGCCAGCAGCTTCCTAGCGGGAGGGCCTGACGAGCAGTACTTC. It translates to CASSFLAGGPDEQYF. The chain recombines TRBV11-2 with TRBJ2-7, with 12 bases lining up with TRBD2. Germline assignment: CDR1 SGHAT and CDR2 FQNNGV. The CDR3 consists of 15 residues. After removal of 3 bases from V and 5 bases from J, the junction contained 5 bases not matched to a gene.

V is TRBV9 and J is TRBJ2-6, with D uncertain. The CDR3 has 15 residues. V lost 0 bases to trimming and J lost 0 bases, with 4 bases between them. CDR1 is SGDLS, CDR2 YYNGEE, per germline. DNA of the CDR3: TGTGCCAGCAGCGTAGTCCACTCTGGGGCCAACGTCCTGACTTTC. This sequence encodes CASSVVHSGANVLTF. The variable domain in full, completed from reference TRBV9 and TRBJ2-6, reads DSGVTQTPKHLITATGQRVTLRCSPRSGDLSVYWYQQSLDQGLQFLIQYYNGEERAKGNILERFSAQQFPDLHSELNLSSLELGDSALYFCASSVVHSGANVLTFGAGSRLTVL.

The V call is TRBV7-3, the J call TRBJ1-2; perhaps TRBD1 as D (5 bases). CDR3 length equals 14 residues. The germline V gene has CDR1 SGHTA and CDR2 FQGTGA. Trimming shortened V by 4 bases and J by 3 bases, and 12 bases separated the two germline ends. The DNA for the CDR3 is TGTGCCAGCAGCTCCCAGGGTGGGGACTATGGCTACACCTTC. It is translated as CASSSQGGDYGYTF.

The V call is TRBV23-1, the J call TRBJ2-2; no clear D gene. TRBV23-1 has ORF status, its function being uncertain. The length of the CDR3 is 15 residues. Trimming shortened V by 2 bases and J by 6 bases, and 13 bases separated the two germline ends. CDR3 sequence (DNA): TGCGCCAGCAGTCAAGATAATAGGGTAGCCGGGGAGCTGTTTTTT. Encoded protein: CASSQDNRVAGELFF.